This T cell receptor (beta chain) stems from a study of cytomegalovirus exposure and HLA in healthy donors. Comments on this clone: Its antigen remains unknown.

The V gene's germline CDR1 is SGHAT and CDR2 FQDESV (reference sequence). Trimming at V came to 6 bases and at J to 10 bases, leaving 14 bases not matched to a gene. The CDR3 covers 15 residues. Study-wide results and caveats: Later on, an analysis tied 15,000 to 20,000 TCR beta sequences to HLA alleles at 0.05 false discovery rate. DRB1 showed the most TCR associations and HLA-C the fewest in a later analysis, as rates varied by HLA locus. A link between a missense DCLRE1C variant and TCR beta V- and J-gene trimming emerged from a later analysis. Clonal expansion was found to be greater in HLA-associated TCR beta chains than in equally common others in a later analysis.

Primers for the PCR totalled 60 Vbeta and 13 Jbeta. This table comes from immunoSEQ multiplex PCR, and its TCRdb copy is limited to in-frame clones, with some not included. The profile shows about 160,000 clones, approximately 85% of them singletons. The receptor's source is a man in his late teens or twenties in good health and CMV-seropositive. Sequencing was carried out using PBMCs. The J gene is TRBJ2-1, the V gene TRBV11-1; 8 bases map to TRBD1. The CDR3 loop is CASRRRQGTPGEQFF. The CDR3 DNA reads TGTGCCAGCAGACGCCGACAGGGGACCCCAGGGGAGCAGTTCTTC.